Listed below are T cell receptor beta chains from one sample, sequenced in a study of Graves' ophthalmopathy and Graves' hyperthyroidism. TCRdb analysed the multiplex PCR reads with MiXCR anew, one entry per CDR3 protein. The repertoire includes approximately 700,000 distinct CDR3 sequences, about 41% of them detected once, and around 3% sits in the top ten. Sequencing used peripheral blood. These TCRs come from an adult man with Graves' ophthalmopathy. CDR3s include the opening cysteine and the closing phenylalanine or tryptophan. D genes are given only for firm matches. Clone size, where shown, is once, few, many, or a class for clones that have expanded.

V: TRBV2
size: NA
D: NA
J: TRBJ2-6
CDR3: CASSAGTWAEAF
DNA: TGTGCCAGCAGCGCCGGGACCTGGGCTGAAGCTTTC

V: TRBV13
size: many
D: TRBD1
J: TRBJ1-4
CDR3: CASSTNRGEGEKLFF
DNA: TGTGCCAGCAGCACCAACAGGGGAGAAGGGGAAAAACTGTTTTTT

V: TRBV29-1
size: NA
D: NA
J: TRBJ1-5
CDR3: CSVQIAGGNQPQHF
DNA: TGCAGCGTTCAAATAGCGGGTGGGAATCAGCCCCAGCATTTT

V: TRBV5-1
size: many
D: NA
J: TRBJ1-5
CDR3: CASSRDLNQPQHF
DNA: TGCGCCAGCAGCCGGGACCTCAATCAGCCCCAGCATTTT

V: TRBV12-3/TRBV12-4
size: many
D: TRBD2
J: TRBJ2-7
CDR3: CASSSPSGRYEQYF
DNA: TGTGCCAGCAGTTCCCCTAGCGGGAGGTACGAGCAGTACTTC

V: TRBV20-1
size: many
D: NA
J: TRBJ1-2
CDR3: CSATRVGDGYTF
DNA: TGCAGTGCGACCAGGGTGGGAGATGGCTACACCTTC

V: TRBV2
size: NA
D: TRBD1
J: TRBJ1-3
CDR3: CASSEDRSGNTIYF
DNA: TGTGCCAGCAGTGAGGACAGGTCTGGAAACACCATATATTTT

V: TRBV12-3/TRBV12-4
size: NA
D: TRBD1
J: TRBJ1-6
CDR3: CASSLRDRAHSPLHF
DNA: TGTGCCAGCAGTTTGCGGGACAGGGCTCATTCACCCCTCCACTTT

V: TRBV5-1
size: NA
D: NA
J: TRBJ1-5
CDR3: CASSLMGARNQPQHF
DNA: TGCGCCAGCAGCTTGATGGGGGCCCGCAATCAGCCCCAGCATTTT

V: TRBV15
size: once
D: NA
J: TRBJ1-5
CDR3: CATSRKGRQLNQPQHF
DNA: TGTGCCACCAGCAGAAAAGGCCGACAGCTCAATCAGCCCCAGCATTTT

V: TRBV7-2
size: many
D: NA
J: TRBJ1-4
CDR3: CASSSEANEKLFF
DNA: TGTGCCAGCAGCTCTGAAGCTAATGAAAAACTGTTTTTT

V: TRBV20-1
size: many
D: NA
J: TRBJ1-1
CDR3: CSARDVGHATEAFF
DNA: TGCAGTGCTAGAGATGTGGGACATGCAACTGAAGCTTTCTTT

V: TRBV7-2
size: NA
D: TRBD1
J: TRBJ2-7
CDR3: CASSVSGTGYSYEQYF
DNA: TGTGCCAGCAGCGTCTCCGGGACAGGTTATTCCTACGAGCAGTACTTC

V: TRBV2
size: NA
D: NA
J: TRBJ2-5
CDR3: CASSRDRWAGKETQYF
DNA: TGTGCCAGCAGTCGGGACCGCTGGGCAGGGAAGGAGACCCAGTACTTC

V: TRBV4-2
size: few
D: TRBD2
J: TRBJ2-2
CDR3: CASSPLTSGRDTGELFF
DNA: TGTGCCAGCAGCCCCTTGACTAGCGGGAGGGACACCGGGGAGCTGTTTTTT

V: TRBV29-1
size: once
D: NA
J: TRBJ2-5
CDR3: CSSLGGQETQYF
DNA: TGCAGCAGTTTAGGGGGACAAGAGACCCAGTACTTC

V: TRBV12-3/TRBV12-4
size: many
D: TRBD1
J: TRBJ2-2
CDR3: CASSFRGQRNTGELFF
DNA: TGTGCCAGCAGTTTTAGGGGACAGAGGAACACCGGGGAGCTGTTTTTT

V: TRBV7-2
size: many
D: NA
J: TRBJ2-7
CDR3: CASSLTETGTSYEQYF
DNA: TGTGCCAGCAGCTTAACTGAGACCGGGACCTCCTACGAGCAGTACTTC

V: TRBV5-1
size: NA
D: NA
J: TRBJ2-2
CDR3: CASSQEVGGGELFF
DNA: TGCGCCAGCAGCCAAGAAGTCGGGGGCGGGGAGCTGTTTTTT

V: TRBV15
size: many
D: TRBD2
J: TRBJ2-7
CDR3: CATSRDRLAGNAYEQYF
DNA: TGTGCCACCAGCAGAGATCGACTAGCGGGGAACGCCTACGAGCAGTACTTC

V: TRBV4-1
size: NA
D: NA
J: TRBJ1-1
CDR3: CASSQPGLTEALF
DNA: TGCGCCAGCAGCCAACCGGGCCTTACTGAAGCTCTCTTT

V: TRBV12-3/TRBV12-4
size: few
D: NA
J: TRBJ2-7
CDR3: CASSDTRDNTYEQYF
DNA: TGTGCCAGCAGCGATACCCGGGACAATACCTACGAGCAGTACTTC

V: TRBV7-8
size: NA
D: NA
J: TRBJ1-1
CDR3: CASSLAGVVTEAFF
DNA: TGTGCCAGCAGCTTAGCGGGGGTCGTCACTGAAGCTTTCTTT

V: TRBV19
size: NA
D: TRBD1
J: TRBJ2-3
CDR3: CASKPGQNTDTQYF
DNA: TGTGCCAGTAAACCGGGACAGAACACAGATACGCAGTATTTT

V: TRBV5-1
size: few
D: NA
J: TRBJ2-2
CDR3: CASSLSPNRAGELFF
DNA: TGCGCCAGCAGCTTGTCTCCGAACAGGGCCGGGGAGCTGTTTTTT

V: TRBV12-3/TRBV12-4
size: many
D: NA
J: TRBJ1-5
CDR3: CASRLDGGFYGNQPQHF
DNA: TGTGCCAGCAGGCTGGACGGGGGGTTTTATGGCAATCAGCCCCAGCATTTT

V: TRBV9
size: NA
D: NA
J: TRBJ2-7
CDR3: CASSLTGGGPYEQYF
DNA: TGTGCCAGCAGCCTAACAGGGGGGGGGCCCTACGAGCAGTACTTC

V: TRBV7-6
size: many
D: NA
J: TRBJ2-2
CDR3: CASSLGRGNTGELFF
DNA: TGTGCCAGCAGCTTAGGCAGGGGAAACACCGGGGAGCTGTTTTTT

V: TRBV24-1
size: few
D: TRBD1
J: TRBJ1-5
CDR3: CASSYGVPGGANQPQHF
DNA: TGTGCCAGCAGTTATGGAGTCCCAGGGGGCGCGAATCAGCCCCAGCATTTT

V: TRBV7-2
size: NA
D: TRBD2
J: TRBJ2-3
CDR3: CASSLGGRGTDTQYF
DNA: TGTGCCAGCAGCTTAGGCGGGAGAGGCACAGATACGCAGTATTTT

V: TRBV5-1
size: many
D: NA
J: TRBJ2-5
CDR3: CASSLAQAETQYF
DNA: TGCGCCAGCAGCTTGGCCCAAGCAGAGACCCAGTACTTC

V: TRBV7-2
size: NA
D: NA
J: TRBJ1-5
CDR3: CASSLLAGRQSYEHF
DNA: TGTGCCAGCAGCTTATTGGCCGGCAGGCAATCCTACGAGCATTTT

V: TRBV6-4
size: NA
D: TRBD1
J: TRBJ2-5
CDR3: CASSDGTGGQETQYF
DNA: TGTGCCAGCAGTGACGGGACAGGGGGCCAAGAGACCCAGTACTTC

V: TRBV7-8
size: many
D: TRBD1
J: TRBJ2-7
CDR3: CASSWTGSDEQYF
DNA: TGTGCCAGCAGCTGGACAGGGTCCGACGAGCAGTACTTC

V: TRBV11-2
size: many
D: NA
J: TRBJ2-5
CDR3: CASSISPYQETQYF
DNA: TGTGCCAGCAGCATTTCACCCTACCAAGAGACCCAGTACTTC

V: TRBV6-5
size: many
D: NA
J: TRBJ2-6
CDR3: CASRPGSGANVLTF
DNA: TGTGCCAGCAGGCCAGGCTCTGGGGCCAACGTCCTGACTTTC

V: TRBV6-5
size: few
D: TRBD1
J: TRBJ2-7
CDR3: CASSYLGLGQDPSYEQYF
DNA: TGTGCCAGCAGTTACTTGGGCTTGGGACAGGACCCCTCCTACGAGCAGTACTTC

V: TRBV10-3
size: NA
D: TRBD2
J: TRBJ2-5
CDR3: CAISETGLAGQETQYF
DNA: TGTGCCATCAGTGAGACGGGACTAGCGGGGCAAGAGACCCAGTACTTC

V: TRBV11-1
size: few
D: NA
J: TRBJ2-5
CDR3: CASSQRGGIPWETQYF
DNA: TGTGCCAGCAGCCAAAGGGGGGGGATTCCATGGGAGACCCAGTACTTC

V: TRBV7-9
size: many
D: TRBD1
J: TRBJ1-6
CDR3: CASARDRGRDSPLHF
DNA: TGTGCCAGCGCCCGGGACAGGGGAAGGGATTCACCCCTCCACTTT

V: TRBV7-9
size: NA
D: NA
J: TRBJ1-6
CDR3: CASSQDKGGGLRNSPLHF
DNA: TGTGCCAGCAGCCAAGACAAGGGGGGGGGACTCCGTAATTCACCCCTCCACTTT

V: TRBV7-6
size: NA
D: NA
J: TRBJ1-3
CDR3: CASSLRGGETIYF
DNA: TGTGCCAGCAGCTTACGGGGTGGGGAGACCATATATTTT

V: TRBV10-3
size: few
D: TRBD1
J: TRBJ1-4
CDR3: CASSYGARGKTNEKLFF
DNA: TGTGCCAGCAGTTACGGCGCCAGGGGGAAAACTAATGAAAAACTGTTTTTT

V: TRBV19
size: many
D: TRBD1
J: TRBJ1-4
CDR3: CASSPSDREGEKLFF
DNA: TGTGCCAGTAGTCCCTCGGACAGGGAAGGTGAAAAACTGTTTTTT

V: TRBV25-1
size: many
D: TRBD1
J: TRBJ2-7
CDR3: CASSDPRRTGGQYEQYF
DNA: TGTGCCAGCAGTGACCCGCGGAGGACAGGGGGTCAATACGAGCAGTACTTC

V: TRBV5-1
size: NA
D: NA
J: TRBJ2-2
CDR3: CASGGDSAWGGELFF
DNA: TGTGCCAGCGGCGGGGACTCCGCTTGGGGCGGGGAGCTGTTTTTT

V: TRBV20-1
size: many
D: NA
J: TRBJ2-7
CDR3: CSALWVGSSYEQYF
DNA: TGCAGTGCCCTGTGGGTGGGGAGCTCCTACGAGCAGTACTTC

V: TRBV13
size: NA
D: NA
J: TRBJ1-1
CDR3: CASSLGYGSRNTEAFF
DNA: TGTGCCAGCAGCTTAGGTTACGGCAGTAGGAACACTGAAGCTTTCTTT

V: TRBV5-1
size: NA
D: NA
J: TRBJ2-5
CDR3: CASSLLEGQETQYF
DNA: TGCGCCAGCAGCTTGTTGGAGGGGCAAGAGACCCAGTACTTC

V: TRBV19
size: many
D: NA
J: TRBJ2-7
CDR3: CASSIAAGRNSEQYF
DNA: TGTGCCAGTAGTATAGCGGCGGGGCGGAACAGCGAGCAGTACTTC

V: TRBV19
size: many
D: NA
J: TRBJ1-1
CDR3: CASSITGLGEAFF
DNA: TGTGCCAGTAGTATCACTGGGTTGGGTGAAGCTTTCTTT

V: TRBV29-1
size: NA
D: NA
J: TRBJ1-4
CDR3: CSVALRVGEKLFF
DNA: TGCAGCGTTGCGTTACGGGTCGGTGAAAAACTGTTTTTT

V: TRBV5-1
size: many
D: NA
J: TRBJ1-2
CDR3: CASTGQFGYTF
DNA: TGCGCCAGCACTGGCCAGTTTGGCTACACCTTC

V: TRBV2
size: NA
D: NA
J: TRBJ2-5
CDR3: CASSRGTLQETQYF
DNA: TGTGCCAGCAGTCGGGGGACCCTCCAAGAGACCCAGTACTTC

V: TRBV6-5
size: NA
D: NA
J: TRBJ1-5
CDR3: CASSYSGSRNQPQHF
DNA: TGTGCCAGCAGTTACTCGGGATCGCGCAATCAGCCCCAGCATTTT

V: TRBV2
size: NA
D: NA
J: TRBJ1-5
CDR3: CASSEVGRNQPQHF
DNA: TGTGCCAGCAGTGAAGTCGGCCGCAATCAGCCCCAGCATTTT

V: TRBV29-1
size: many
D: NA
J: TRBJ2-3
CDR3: CSVMRPSTDTQYF
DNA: TGCAGCGTTATGAGACCGAGCACAGATACGCAGTATTTT

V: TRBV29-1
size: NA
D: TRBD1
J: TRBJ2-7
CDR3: CSIGGDRFNEQYF
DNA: TGCAGCATTGGTGGGGACAGGTTCAATGAGCAGTACTTC

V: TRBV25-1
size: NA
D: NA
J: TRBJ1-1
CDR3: CASSYILTKNTEAFF
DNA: TGTGCCAGCAGTTATATACTGACAAAGAACACTGAAGCTTTCTTT

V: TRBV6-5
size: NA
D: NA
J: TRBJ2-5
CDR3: CASSLHLASVRQETQYF
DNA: TGTGCCAGCAGCCTACACCTCGCCTCAGTGCGCCAAGAGACCCAGTACTTC